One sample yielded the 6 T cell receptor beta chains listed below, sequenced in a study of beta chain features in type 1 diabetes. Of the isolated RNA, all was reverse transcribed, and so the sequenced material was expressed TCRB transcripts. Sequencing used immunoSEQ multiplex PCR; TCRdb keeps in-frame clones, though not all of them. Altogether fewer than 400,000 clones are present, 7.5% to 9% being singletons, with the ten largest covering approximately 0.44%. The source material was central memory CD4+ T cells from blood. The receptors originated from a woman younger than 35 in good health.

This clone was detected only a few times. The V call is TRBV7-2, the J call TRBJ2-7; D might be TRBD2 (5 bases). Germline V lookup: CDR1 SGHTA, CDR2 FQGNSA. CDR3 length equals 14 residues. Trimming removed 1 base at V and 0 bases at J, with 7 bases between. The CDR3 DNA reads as TGTGCCAGCAGCTTAGTAGCGAGCTCCTACGAGCAGTACTTC. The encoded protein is CASSLVASSYEQYF.

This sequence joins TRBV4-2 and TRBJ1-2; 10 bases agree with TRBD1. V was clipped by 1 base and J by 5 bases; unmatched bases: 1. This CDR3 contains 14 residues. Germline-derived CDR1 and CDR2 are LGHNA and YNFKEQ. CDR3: CASSQGQGAYGYTF. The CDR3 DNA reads TGTGCCAGCAGCCAAGGACAGGGGGCGTATGGCTACACCTTC.

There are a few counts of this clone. The CDR3 sequence: CATQSRVGTDTQYF. In nucleotides, the CDR3 is TGTGCCACCCAATCTCGGGTAGGCACAGATACGCAGTATTTT. The rearrangement uses TRBV6-5 and TRBJ2-3; D is ambiguous. Trimming cost V 10 bases and J 1 base, with 15 bases left between them. The CDR3 contains 14 residues. Germline CDR1 MNHEY, CDR2 SVGAGI.

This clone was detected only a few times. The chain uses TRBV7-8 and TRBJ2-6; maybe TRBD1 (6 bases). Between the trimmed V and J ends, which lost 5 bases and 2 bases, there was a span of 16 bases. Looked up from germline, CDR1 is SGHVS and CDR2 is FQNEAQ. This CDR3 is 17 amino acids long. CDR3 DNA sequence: TGTGCCAGCAGCCACAAAAACACAGGGACTGGGGCCAACGTCCTGACTTTC. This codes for CASSHKNTGTGANVLTF.

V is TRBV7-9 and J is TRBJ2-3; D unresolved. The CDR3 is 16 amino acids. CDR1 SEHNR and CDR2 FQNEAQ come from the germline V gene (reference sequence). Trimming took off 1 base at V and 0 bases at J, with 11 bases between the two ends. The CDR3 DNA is TGTGCCAGCAGCTTAGGAGTCGCAGGTAGCACAGATACGCAGTATTTT. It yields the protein CASSLGVAGSTDTQYF.

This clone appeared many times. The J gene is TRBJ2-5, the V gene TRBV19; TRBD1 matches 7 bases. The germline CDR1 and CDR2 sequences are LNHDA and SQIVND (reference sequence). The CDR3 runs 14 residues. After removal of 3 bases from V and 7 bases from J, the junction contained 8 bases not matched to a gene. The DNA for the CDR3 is TGTGCCAGTAGTATTACAGGGGATCCTAGGACCCAGTACTTC. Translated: CASSITGDPRTQYF.